The TCR beta chain under discussion was sequenced for a study of blood T cell repertoires in COVID-19. The overall study: PBMCs, B-cell-depleted T cells, or T cells provided the cDNA or gDNA that made up the material.

Original handling: By means of reference gene primer amplification, nucleated cell counts were estimated. The method was immunoSEQ multiplex PCR; TCRdb's version includes in-frame clones alone and lacks a portion of them. V, J and clone size derive from that table, while D and trimming were established from the DNA sequence. The sample includes approximately 210,000 clones, 70% to 90% seen only once; the top ten take around 1.5%. The CDR3 has 15 amino acids. Germline V gene lookup returns CDR1 SGHRS and CDR2 YFSETQ. V was pared by 7 bases and J by 7 bases, with 11 bases of the junction left unmatched.

J is TRBJ1-4 and V is TRBV5-1; 9 nucleotides align to TRBD1. This sequence was found in a man younger than 35 with active or convalescent COVID-19. Sequencing was performed on peripheral blood. In nucleotides, the CDR3 is TGCGCCAGCTCTCCGACAGGGGGAGGAGGTGAAAAACTGTTTTTT. It specifies CASSPTGGGGEKLFF.